These T cell receptor beta chains were read from a single sample in a study of T cell changes during pregnancy in multiple sclerosis. Produced via immunoSEQ multiplex PCR; TCRdb's table is partial and in-frame only. The table lists approximately 90,000 clones, roughly 91% of them singletons, with 1.5% to 2% in the top ten. Sequenced here: peripheral blood, sampled after pregnancy. Receptors were obtained from a female donor in good health, enrolled as a control in a pregnancy study. Both conserved end residues are part of each CDR3. A D gene is named only where the DNA matches it firmly. Size values are once, few and many counts, or a class for expanded clones, and some rows have none.

TRBJ1-5 NA TRBD1 TRBV25-1 TGTGCCAGCAGAGGACAGGGCAATCAGCCCCAGCATTTT CASRGQGNQPQHF
TRBJ2-7 NA NA TRBV14 TGTGCCACCGGTTTCCTTCCCCACGAGCAGTACTTC CATGFLPHEQYF
TRBJ2-1 once NA TRBV6-4 TGTGCCAGCAGTGAACGGTGGGGGGGCCCGAATGAGCAGTTCTTC CASSERWGGPNEQFF
TRBJ2-7 NA NA TRBV4-2 TGTGCCAGCAGCCCCTTGATTAGTGTGCTCGAGCAGTACTTC CASSPLISVLEQYF
TRBJ1-5 once NA TRBV28 TGTGCCAGCAGTTCCACACAGCCCCAGCATTTT CASSSTQPQHF
TRBJ2-6 once TRBD2 TRBV6-4 TGTGCCAGCAGTGACTCTGGGCCTAGCGGGGCTCGTGGGGCCAACGTCCTGACTTTC CASSDSGPSGARGANVLTF
TRBJ2-7 NA NA TRBV9 TGTGCCAGCAGCGTAGCCGGGGGGCCCTCCTACGAGCAGTACTTC CASSVAGGPSYEQYF
TRBJ1-5 NA NA TRBV7-8 TGTGCCAGCAGCTTATCTTCCAATCAGCCCCAGCATTTT CASSLSSNQPQHF
TRBJ1-5 NA NA TRBV7-9 TGTGCCAGCAGCTTATCGGGGGATCAGCCCCAGCATTTT CASSLSGDQPQHF
TRBJ1-1 NA TRBD1 TRBV4-3 TGCGCCAGCAGCCTAAATGGACAGGGTAAAGCTTTCTTT CASSLNGQGKAFF
TRBJ1-5 NA TRBD1 TRBV18 TGTGCCAGCTCACCAAATTTTAGGACAGGGGGATTCGACGTTCAGCCCCAGCATTTT CASSPNFRTGGFDVQPQHF
TRBJ1-2 NA NA TRBV7-9 TGTGCCAGCAGCCGCAGTGGGGGCAGTGGCTACACCTTC CASSRSGGSGYTF
TRBJ1-3 NA NA TRBV27 TGTGCCAGCAGTACAGGGCCCCGCTCTGGAAACACCATATATTTT CASSTGPRSGNTIYF
TRBJ2-5 NA NA TRBV29-1 TGCAGCGTTGAACCCCGGGCTCCAGGGGAGACCCAGTACTTC CSVEPRAPGETQYF
TRBJ1-3 NA NA TRBV28 TGTGCCAGCAGTTTACACAGCGACAGTACAACCGGAAACACCATATATTTT CASSLHSDSTTGNTIYF
TRBJ1-3 NA TRBD1 TRBV7-2 TGTGCCAGCAGCAGACAGGGCCTCATGAACACCATATATTTT CASSRQGLMNTIYF
TRBJ1-2 NA NA TRBV19 TGTGCCAGTAGTGAAACAGGGTATAGAGGCTACACCTTC CASSETGYRGYTF
TRBJ1-2 NA NA TRBV4-3 TGCGCCAGCAGCCAAAATACAGGGTCCACTGGCTACACCTTC CASSQNTGSTGYTF
TRBJ1-5 NA NA TRBV7-8 TGTGCCAGCAGCTTAGGGAGGTGGGGTCAGACCCAGCATTTT CASSLGRWGQTQHF
TRBJ1-2 few NA TRBV2 TGTGCCAGCAAGGTGGGCAGGGGCGACCCATTTTATGGCTACACCTTC CASKVGRGDPFYGYTF
TRBJ1-4 NA NA TRBV18 TGTGCCAGCTCGGGGGCCTGGAATGAAAAACTGTTTTTT CASSGAWNEKLFF
TRBJ2-3 NA NA TRBV6-6 TGTGCCAGCTTCCCAGGGGACTACCCCACAGATACGCAGTATTTT CASFPGDYPTDTQYF
TRBJ2-7 NA TRBD1 TRBV15 TGTGCCACCAGCAGAGGGGGGACAGGGGCCGAGCAGTACTTC CATSRGGTGAEQYF
TRBJ1-5 NA TRBD1 TRBV29-1 TGCAGCGCCCGGGACAGGGGCAAGCCCCAGCATTTT CSARDRGKPQHF
TRBJ1-2 NA NA TRBV27 TGTGCCAGCAGTTTTGGGGGGGACTATGGCTACACCTTC CASSFGGDYGYTF